This T cell receptor (beta chain) was obtained from a study of blood T cell repertoires in COVID-19. In the study overall: Italy, Spain and the United States were the sources of the convalescent and acute COVID-19 samples. Sources were T cells, B-cell-depleted T cells, or PBMCs; the material itself was cDNA or gDNA.

The CDR3 length is 16 residues. Per germline, CDR1 SGDLS and CDR2 YYNGEE. Trimming at V came to 0 bases and at J to 4 bases, leaving 6 bases not matched to a gene. Categorization into cohorts depended on clinical history that participants reported. Sequenced by immunoSEQ multiplex PCR; TCRdb stores in-frame clones only, minus some. Here the sample spans a few hundred thousand clones, roughly 90% being singletons. This clone has only one observation. Sequenced input: PBMCs or T cells enriched from blood (not recorded which). The clonotype was recovered from a middle-aged woman who had recovered from COVID-19. The V gene is TRBV9, the J gene TRBJ2-1; 8 bases match TRBD2. The CDR3 reads CASSVDLLAEYNEQFF. Written as DNA, the CDR3 is TGTGCCAGCAGCGTAGATCTACTAGCGGAGTACAATGAGCAGTTCTTC.